Listed below are T cell receptor beta chains from one sample, sequenced in a study of quantifying T cell responses using KT2 cells. TCRdb re-called the UMI-ligation and nested PCR reads through MiXCR, storing one row per CDR3 protein. The sample yields 39,000 or so distinct CDR3 sequences, over 15% seen once. Sequencing input: PBMCs spiked with cells of the T cell clone KT2. Receptors were obtained from a human donor. Each CDR3 is given with its conserved first and last residue. Each record gives: V gene, clone size, D gene, J gene, CDR3 protein, CDR3 DNA. The D gene is left open where the match is weak. Some rows have no size entry. The others give once, few or many, or a class for an expanded clone.

V gene: TRBV19
clone size: NA
D gene: TRBD2
J gene: TRBJ2-1
CDR3 protein: CASSERTSGSFNEQFF
CDR3 DNA: TGTGCCAGTAGTGAAAGGACTAGCGGGAGTTTCAATGAGCAGTTCTTC

V gene: TRBV6-2/TRBV6-3
clone size: few
D gene: TRBD1
J gene: TRBJ1-1
CDR3 protein: CASSYTGTGGPLRTEAFF
CDR3 DNA: TGTGCCAGCAGTTACACCGGGACAGGGGGCCCGCTAAGAACTGAAGCTTTCTTT

V gene: TRBV20-1
clone size: NA
D gene: TRBD2
J gene: TRBJ2-4
CDR3 protein: CSAFLAGADHLAKNIQYF
CDR3 DNA: TGCAGTGCTTTCCTAGCGGGAGCGGACCACCTAGCCAAAAACATTCAGTACTTC

V gene: TRBV19
clone size: NA
D gene: NA
J gene: TRBJ1-5
CDR3 protein: CASSLYDQPQHF
CDR3 DNA: TGTGCCAGTAGTTTGTACGATCAGCCCCAGCATTTT

V gene: TRBV20-1
clone size: medium-sized
D gene: NA
J gene: TRBJ2-7
CDR3 protein: CSARDPKNDYEQYF
CDR3 DNA: TGCAGTGCTAGAGATCCCAAAAATGACTACGAGCAGTACTTC

V gene: TRBV7-2
clone size: NA
D gene: TRBD2
J gene: TRBJ2-7
CDR3 protein: CATGTSGGAYEQYF
CDR3 DNA: TGTGCCACGGGGACTAGCGGGGGTGCCTACGAGCAGTACTTC

V gene: TRBV7-2
clone size: few
D gene: NA
J gene: TRBJ2-3
CDR3 protein: CASSLAQGGGTDTQYF
CDR3 DNA: TGTGCCAGCAGCTTAGCGCAAGGGGGTGGGACAGATACGCAGTATTTT

V gene: TRBV5-6
clone size: NA
D gene: TRBD2
J gene: TRBJ2-4
CDR3 protein: CASSIRKTSGGAKNIQYF
CDR3 DNA: TGTGCCAGCAGCATAAGAAAGACTAGCGGGGGGGCGAAAAACATTCAGTACTTC

V gene: TRBV9
clone size: NA
D gene: NA
J gene: TRBJ2-3
CDR3 protein: CASSASARGGSTDTQYF
CDR3 DNA: TGTGCCAGCAGCGCCTCAGCTCGTGGGGGGAGCACAGATACGCAGTATTTT

V gene: TRBV12-3/TRBV12-4
clone size: few
D gene: NA
J gene: TRBJ1-4
CDR3 protein: CASSPWSVEGEKLFF
CDR3 DNA: TGTGCCAGCAGTCCGTGGTCTGTTGAGGGTGAAAAACTGTTTTTT

V gene: TRBV11-2
clone size: few
D gene: NA
J gene: TRBJ2-1
CDR3 protein: CASSHPAGSYNEQFF
CDR3 DNA: TGTGCCAGCAGCCACCCAGCGGGCTCCTACAATGAGCAGTTCTTC

V gene: TRBV6-1
clone size: NA
D gene: TRBD1
J gene: TRBJ1-5
CDR3 protein: CASRYGTDNQPQHF
CDR3 DNA: TGTGCCAGCAGATACGGGACAGATAATCAGCCCCAGCATTTT

V gene: TRBV29-1
clone size: NA
D gene: TRBD1
J gene: TRBJ1-2
CDR3 protein: CSVDGTGLYGYTF
CDR3 DNA: TGCAGCGTGGACGGGACAGGACTTTATGGCTACACCTTC

V gene: TRBV20-1
clone size: few
D gene: TRBD2
J gene: TRBJ2-2
CDR3 protein: CSAPGLAGGPTQLFF
CDR3 DNA: TGCAGTGCTCCGGGACTAGCGGGGGGGCCTACTCAGCTGTTTTTT

V gene: TRBV12-3/TRBV12-4
clone size: few
D gene: TRBD1
J gene: TRBJ1-2
CDR3 protein: CASSSLGPWEGADDYGYTF
CDR3 DNA: TGTGCCAGCAGCTCTCTAGGCCCTTGGGAGGGGGCGGACGACTATGGCTACACCTTC

V gene: TRBV3-1
clone size: few
D gene: TRBD1
J gene: TRBJ2-2
CDR3 protein: CASRPLTGSSGELFF
CDR3 DNA: TGTGCCAGCAGGCCCCTGACAGGGTCGAGCGGGGAGCTGTTTTTT

V gene: TRBV9
clone size: NA
D gene: NA
J gene: TRBJ2-1
CDR3 protein: CASSVDVGVVGRAQFF
CDR3 DNA: TGTGCCAGCAGCGTAGACGTAGGGGTTGTAGGGCGGGCGCAGTTCTTC

V gene: TRBV29-1
clone size: few
D gene: NA
J gene: TRBJ1-1
CDR3 protein: CSVGWGGTTEAFF
CDR3 DNA: TGCAGCGTTGGATGGGGGGGGACGACTGAAGCTTTCTTT

V gene: TRBV6-6
clone size: NA
D gene: NA
J gene: TRBJ2-5
CDR3 protein: CASSYSAKETQYF
CDR3 DNA: TGTGCCAGCAGTTACTCAGCGAAAGAGACCCAGTACTTC

V gene: TRBV3-1
clone size: NA
D gene: NA
J gene: TRBJ1-4
CDR3 protein: CASSPYSESYEKLFF
CDR3 DNA: TGTGCCAGCAGCCCGTATTCCGAGTCCTATGAAAAACTGTTTTTT

V gene: TRBV24-1
clone size: few
D gene: NA
J gene: TRBJ2-2
CDR3 protein: CATSTSNGGNTGELFF
CDR3 DNA: TGTGCCACCAGCACAAGCAACGGGGGAAATACCGGGGAGCTGTTTTTT

V gene: TRBV29-1
clone size: few
D gene: NA
J gene: TRBJ2-2
CDR3 protein: CSVGDMGDTGELFF
CDR3 DNA: TGCAGCGTGGGTGACATGGGAGACACCGGGGAGCTGTTTTTT

V gene: TRBV6-2/TRBV6-3
clone size: few
D gene: NA
J gene: TRBJ2-2
CDR3 protein: CASSYLAGTGELFF
CDR3 DNA: TGTGCCAGCAGTTACCTGGCGGGGACCGGGGAGCTGTTTTTT

V gene: TRBV10-3
clone size: many
D gene: NA
J gene: TRBJ2-7
CDR3 protein: CAISESFLSSYEQYF
CDR3 DNA: TGTGCCATCAGTGAGTCGTTCTTAAGCTCCTACGAGCAGTACTTC

V gene: TRBV6-4
clone size: many
D gene: TRBD2
J gene: TRBJ2-1
CDR3 protein: CASSDSSLAGGGEQFF
CDR3 DNA: TGTGCCAGCAGTGACTCGAGCCTAGCGGGAGGGGGTGAGCAGTTCTTC

V gene: TRBV7-9
clone size: few
D gene: NA
J gene: TRBJ2-7
CDR3 protein: CASSLSNPAQAYEQYF
CDR3 DNA: TGTGCCAGCAGCTTAAGTAACCCCGCACAAGCCTACGAGCAGTACTTC

V gene: TRBV6-4
clone size: many
D gene: TRBD2
J gene: TRBJ2-3
CDR3 protein: CASSSGLAGGPDTQYF
CDR3 DNA: TGTGCCAGCAGTTCCGGACTAGCGGGGGGGCCAGATACGCAGTATTTT

V gene: TRBV5-1
clone size: NA
D gene: TRBD2
J gene: TRBJ2-7
CDR3 protein: CASSFATSGGARYEQYF
CDR3 DNA: TGCGCCAGCAGCTTTGCTACAAGCGGGGGGGCCCGCTACGAGCAGTACTTC

V gene: TRBV6-1
clone size: few
D gene: NA
J gene: TRBJ1-6
CDR3 protein: CASDGYSPLHF
CDR3 DNA: TGTGCCAGCGATGGGTACTCACCCCTCCACTTT

V gene: TRBV12-3/TRBV12-4
clone size: few
D gene: NA
J gene: TRBJ2-3
CDR3 protein: CASSPRIGSSVDTQYF
CDR3 DNA: TGTGCCAGCAGCCCCAGAATCGGGTCGTCAGTAGATACGCAGTATTTT

V gene: TRBV2
clone size: NA
D gene: TRBD2
J gene: TRBJ2-1
CDR3 protein: CASESSGTYNEQFF
CDR3 DNA: TGTGCCAGCGAGAGTAGCGGGACCTACAATGAGCAGTTCTTC

V gene: TRBV20-1
clone size: many
D gene: NA
J gene: TRBJ2-5
CDR3 protein: CSARDPLVQETQYF
CDR3 DNA: TGCAGTGCTAGAGATCCTCTAGTCCAAGAGACCCAGTACTTC

V gene: TRBV7-3
clone size: few
D gene: NA
J gene: TRBJ1-1
CDR3 protein: CASSSGQSPEAFF
CDR3 DNA: TGTGCCAGCAGCTCCGGACAGAGCCCTGAAGCTTTCTTT

V gene: TRBV30
clone size: NA
D gene: TRBD1
J gene: TRBJ2-7
CDR3 protein: CAWSTGTGVTEQYF
CDR3 DNA: TGTGCCTGGAGCACCGGGACAGGGGTGACCGAGCAGTACTTC

V gene: TRBV5-1
clone size: few
D gene: NA
J gene: TRBJ1-6
CDR3 protein: CASSLEGTDNSPLHF
CDR3 DNA: TGCGCCAGCAGCTTGGAAGGGACCGATAATTCACCCCTCCACTTT

V gene: TRBV3-1
clone size: NA
D gene: NA
J gene: TRBJ1-6
CDR3 protein: CASSQLPGQKNSPLHF
CDR3 DNA: TGTGCCAGCAGCCAACTCCCGGGTCAGAAGAATTCACCCCTCCACTTT

V gene: TRBV20-1
clone size: few
D gene: NA
J gene: TRBJ1-2
CDR3 protein: CSATETGNLGYGYTF
CDR3 DNA: TGCAGTGCTACGGAAACAGGGAATTTAGGCTATGGCTACACCTTC

V gene: TRBV20-1
clone size: few
D gene: NA
J gene: TRBJ1-1
CDR3 protein: CSARAPQGVVTEAFF
CDR3 DNA: TGCAGTGCTAGAGCACCACAGGGTGTCGTCACTGAAGCTTTCTTT

V gene: TRBV11-3
clone size: many
D gene: TRBD1
J gene: TRBJ2-5
CDR3 protein: CASSSGTGGETQYF
CDR3 DNA: TGTGCCAGCAGCTCCGGGACAGGGGGAGAGACCCAGTACTTC

V gene: TRBV6-4
clone size: NA
D gene: TRBD1
J gene: TRBJ2-3
CDR3 protein: CASSGTGGSGDTQYF
CDR3 DNA: TGTGCCAGCAGTGGGACAGGGGGCTCTGGAGATACGCAGTATTTT

V gene: TRBV4-3
clone size: few
D gene: TRBD2
J gene: TRBJ2-1
CDR3 protein: CASSRNARAAGDEQFF
CDR3 DNA: TGCGCCAGCAGCCGGAACGCTAGGGCGGCGGGAGATGAGCAGTTCTTC

V gene: TRBV5-6
clone size: few
D gene: NA
J gene: TRBJ2-1
CDR3 protein: CASSWDRVLAGDDEQFF
CDR3 DNA: TGTGCCAGCAGCTGGGACAGGGTGCTAGCGGGAGATGATGAGCAGTTCTTC

V gene: TRBV20-1
clone size: many
D gene: NA
J gene: TRBJ2-1
CDR3 protein: CSELGSNNEQFF
CDR3 DNA: TGCAGTGAATTGGGATCTAACAATGAGCAGTTCTTC

V gene: TRBV11-2
clone size: NA
D gene: NA
J gene: TRBJ1-4
CDR3 protein: CASSSLGGNEKLFF
CDR3 DNA: TGTGCCAGCAGCTCCCTAGGTGGTAATGAAAAACTGTTTTTT

V gene: TRBV5-1
clone size: NA
D gene: NA
J gene: TRBJ1-1
CDR3 protein: CASSLLGDTEAFF
CDR3 DNA: TGCGCCAGCAGCTTGTTAGGAGACACTGAAGCTTTCTTT

V gene: TRBV29-1
clone size: few
D gene: TRBD1
J gene: TRBJ1-5
CDR3 protein: CSVTLGQGNSNQPQHF
CDR3 DNA: TGCAGCGTCACCCTTGGACAGGGTAATAGCAATCAGCCCCAGCATTTT

V gene: TRBV9
clone size: NA
D gene: NA
J gene: TRBJ2-6
CDR3 protein: CASSVNPGANVLTF
CDR3 DNA: TGTGCCAGCAGCGTCAATCCTGGGGCCAACGTCCTGACTTTC

V gene: TRBV4-3
clone size: once
D gene: TRBD1
J gene: TRBJ1-4
CDR3 protein: CASSQELAGGANEKLFF
CDR3 DNA: TGCGCCAGCAGCCAAGAACTGGCAGGGGGGGCTAATGAAAAACTGTTTTTT